This TCR beta chain was sequenced for a study of molecular identifiers for immune sequencing clone quantification. Regarding the study as a whole: Jurkat TCR RNA spiked in from one cell reportedly remained identifiable amid approximately 1 million naive cells.

CD8+CD4-CCR7+CD45RA+ sorting gave the naive CD8 T cells. Listed TCR primers and previously described methods were used for bulk TCR libraries. TCRdb reanalysed the PCR reads using MiXCR and keeps one entry per CDR3 protein. The repertoire holds about 320,000 distinct CDR3 sequences, around 21% seen once, with 0.81% in the top ten. The CDR3 sequence is 15 residues long. The germline V gene has CDR1 MNHEY and CDR2 SMNVEV (reference sequence). The V gene end was trimmed by 5 bases and the J gene end by 0 bases; junction bases not matched to a gene: 4. Of note for this clonotype: As yet, its antigen is unknown.

The chain has TRBV27 and TRBJ1-5; 7 bases map to TRBD1. The receptor was derived from a human donor in good health. Some libraries in this study had Jurkat cell RNA spiked in. Sequencing was done on a sample of naive CD8+ T cells from blood, with Jurkat cell RNA spiked in. Stated subset: FACS-sorted CD8+CD4-CCR7+CD45RA+ naive T cells. The CDR3 spells CASSQQGNSNQPQHF. The CDR3, as DNA: TGTGCCAGCAGTCAACAGGGGAATAGCAATCAGCCCCAGCATTTT.